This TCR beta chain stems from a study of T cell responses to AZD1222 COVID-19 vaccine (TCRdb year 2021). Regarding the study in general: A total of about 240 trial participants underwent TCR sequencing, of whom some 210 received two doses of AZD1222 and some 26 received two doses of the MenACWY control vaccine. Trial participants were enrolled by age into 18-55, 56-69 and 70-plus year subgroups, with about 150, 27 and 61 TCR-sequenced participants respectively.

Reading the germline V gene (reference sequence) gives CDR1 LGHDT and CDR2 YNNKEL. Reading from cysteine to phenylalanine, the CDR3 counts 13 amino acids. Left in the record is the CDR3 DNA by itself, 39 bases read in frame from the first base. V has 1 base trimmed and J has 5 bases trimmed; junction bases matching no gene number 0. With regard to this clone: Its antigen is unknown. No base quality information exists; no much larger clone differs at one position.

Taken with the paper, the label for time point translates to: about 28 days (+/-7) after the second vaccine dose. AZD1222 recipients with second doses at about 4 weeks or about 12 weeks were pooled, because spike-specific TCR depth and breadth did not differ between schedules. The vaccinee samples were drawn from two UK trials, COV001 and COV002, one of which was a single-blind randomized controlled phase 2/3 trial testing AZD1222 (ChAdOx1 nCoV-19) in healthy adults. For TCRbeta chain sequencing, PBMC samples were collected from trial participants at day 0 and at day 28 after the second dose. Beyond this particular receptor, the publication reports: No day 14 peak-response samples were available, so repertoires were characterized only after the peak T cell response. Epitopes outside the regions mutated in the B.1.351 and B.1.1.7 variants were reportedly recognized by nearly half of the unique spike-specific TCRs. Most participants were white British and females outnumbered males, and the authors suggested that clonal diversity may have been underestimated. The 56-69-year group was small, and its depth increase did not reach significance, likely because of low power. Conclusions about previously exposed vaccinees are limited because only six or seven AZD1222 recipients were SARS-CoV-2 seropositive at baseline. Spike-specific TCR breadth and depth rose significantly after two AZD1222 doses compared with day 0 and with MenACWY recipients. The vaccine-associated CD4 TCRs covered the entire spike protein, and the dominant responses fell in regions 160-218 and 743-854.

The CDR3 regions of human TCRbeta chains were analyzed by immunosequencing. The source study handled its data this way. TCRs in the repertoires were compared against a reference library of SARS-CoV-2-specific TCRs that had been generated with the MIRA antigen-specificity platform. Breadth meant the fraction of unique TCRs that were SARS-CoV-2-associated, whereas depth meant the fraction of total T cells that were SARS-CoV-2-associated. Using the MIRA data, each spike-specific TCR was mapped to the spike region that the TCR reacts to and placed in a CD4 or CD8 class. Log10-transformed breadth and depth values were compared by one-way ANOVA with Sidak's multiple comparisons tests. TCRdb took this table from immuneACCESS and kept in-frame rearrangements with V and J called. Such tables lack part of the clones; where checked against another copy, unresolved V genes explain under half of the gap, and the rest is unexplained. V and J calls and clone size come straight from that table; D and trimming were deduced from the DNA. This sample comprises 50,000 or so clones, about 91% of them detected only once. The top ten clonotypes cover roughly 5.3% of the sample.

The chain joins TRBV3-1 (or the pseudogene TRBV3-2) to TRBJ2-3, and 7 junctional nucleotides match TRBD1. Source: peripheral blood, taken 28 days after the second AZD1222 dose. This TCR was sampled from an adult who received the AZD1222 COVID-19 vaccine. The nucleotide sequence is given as TGTGCCAGCAGCCAAGCAGGGGGAGATACGCAGTATTTT. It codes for CASSQAGGDTQYF.